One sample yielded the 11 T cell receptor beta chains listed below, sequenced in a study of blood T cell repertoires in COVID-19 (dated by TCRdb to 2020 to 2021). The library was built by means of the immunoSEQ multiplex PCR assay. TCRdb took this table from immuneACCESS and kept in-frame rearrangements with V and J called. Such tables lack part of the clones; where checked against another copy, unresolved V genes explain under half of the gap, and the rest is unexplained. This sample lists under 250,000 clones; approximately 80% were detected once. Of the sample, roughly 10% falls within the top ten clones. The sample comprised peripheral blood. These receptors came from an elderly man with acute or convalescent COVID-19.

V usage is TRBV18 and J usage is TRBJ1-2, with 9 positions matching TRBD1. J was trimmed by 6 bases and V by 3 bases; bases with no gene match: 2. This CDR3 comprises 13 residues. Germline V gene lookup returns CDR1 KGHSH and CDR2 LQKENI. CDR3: CASSPDRGHGYTF. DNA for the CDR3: TGTGCCAGCTCACCGGACAGGGGACATGGCTACACCTTC.

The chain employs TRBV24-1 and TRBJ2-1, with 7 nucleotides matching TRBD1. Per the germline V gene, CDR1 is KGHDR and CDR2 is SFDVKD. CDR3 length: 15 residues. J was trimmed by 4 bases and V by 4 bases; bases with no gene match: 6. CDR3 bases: TGTGCCACCAGTGAATATGGGACAGCATACAATGAGCAGTTCTTC. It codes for CATSEYGTAYNEQFF.

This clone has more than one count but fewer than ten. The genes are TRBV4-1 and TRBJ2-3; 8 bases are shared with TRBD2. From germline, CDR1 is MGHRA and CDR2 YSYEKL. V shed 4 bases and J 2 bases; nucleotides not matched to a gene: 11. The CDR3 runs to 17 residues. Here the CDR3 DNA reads TGCGCCAGCAGCCTATACGGGGGGGGCTCTTTCACAGATACGCAGTATTTT. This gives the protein CASSLYGGGSFTDTQYF.

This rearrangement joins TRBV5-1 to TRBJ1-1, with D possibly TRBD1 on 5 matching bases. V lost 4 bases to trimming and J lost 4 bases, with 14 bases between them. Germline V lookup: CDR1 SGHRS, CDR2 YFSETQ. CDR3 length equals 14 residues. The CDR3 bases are TGCGCCAGCAGCCCACCTGGTACAGGCACTGAAGCTTTCTTT. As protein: CASSPPGTGTEAFF.

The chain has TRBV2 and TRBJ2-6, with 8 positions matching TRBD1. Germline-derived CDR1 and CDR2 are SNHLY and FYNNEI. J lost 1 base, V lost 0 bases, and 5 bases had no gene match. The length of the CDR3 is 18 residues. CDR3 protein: CASSEAHRGRSGANVLTF. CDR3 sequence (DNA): TGTGCCAGCAGTGAAGCCCACAGGGGGAGGTCTGGGGCCAACGTCCTGACTTTC.

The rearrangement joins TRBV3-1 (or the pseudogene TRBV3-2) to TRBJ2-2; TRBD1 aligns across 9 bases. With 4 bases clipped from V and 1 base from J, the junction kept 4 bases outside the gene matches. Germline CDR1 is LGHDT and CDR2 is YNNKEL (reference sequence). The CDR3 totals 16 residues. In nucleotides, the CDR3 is TGTGCCAGCAGCCTGACAGGGGGTCAGAACACCGGGGAGCTGTTTTTT. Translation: CASSLTGGQNTGELFF.

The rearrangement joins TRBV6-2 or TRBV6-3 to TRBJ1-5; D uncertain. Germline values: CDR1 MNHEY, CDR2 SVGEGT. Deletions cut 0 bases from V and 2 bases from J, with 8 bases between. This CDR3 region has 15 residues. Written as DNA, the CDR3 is TGTGCCAGCAGTTACTCGAGAGTGGGCAATCAGCCCCAGCATTTT. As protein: CASSYSRVGNQPQHF.

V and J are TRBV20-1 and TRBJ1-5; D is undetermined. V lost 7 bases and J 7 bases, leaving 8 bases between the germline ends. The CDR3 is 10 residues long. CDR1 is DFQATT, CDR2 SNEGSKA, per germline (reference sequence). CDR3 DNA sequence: TGCAGTGACTTGATCCAGCCCCAGCATTTT. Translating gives CSDLIQPQHF.

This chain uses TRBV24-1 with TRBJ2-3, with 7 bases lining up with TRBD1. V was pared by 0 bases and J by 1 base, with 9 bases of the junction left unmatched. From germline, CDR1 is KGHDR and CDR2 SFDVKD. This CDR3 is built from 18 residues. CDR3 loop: CATSDLQGTVICTDTQYF. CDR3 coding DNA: TGTGCCACCAGTGATTTGCAGGGGACAGTAATCTGCACAGATACGCAGTATTTT.

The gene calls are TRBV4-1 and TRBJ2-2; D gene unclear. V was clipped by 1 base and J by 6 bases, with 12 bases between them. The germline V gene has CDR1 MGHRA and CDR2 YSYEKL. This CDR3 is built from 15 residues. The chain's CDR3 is CASSQVLSLAGELFF. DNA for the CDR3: TGCGCCAGCAGCCAAGTTCTGAGTCTCGCCGGGGAGCTGTTTTTT.

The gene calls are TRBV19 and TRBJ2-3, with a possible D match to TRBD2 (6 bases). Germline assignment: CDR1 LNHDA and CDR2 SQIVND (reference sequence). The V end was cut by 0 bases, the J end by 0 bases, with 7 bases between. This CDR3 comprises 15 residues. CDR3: CASSIEGLSTDTQYF. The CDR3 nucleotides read TGTGCCAGTAGTATAGAGGGACTTAGCACAGATACGCAGTATTTT.